The 2 T cell receptor beta chains below all came from one sample that was sequenced in a study of shared clonotypes between healthy human individuals (dated by TCRdb to 2018 to 2021). The library was generated by the immunoSEQ multiplex PCR assay. The table comes from immuneACCESS by way of TCRdb, which keeps in-frame sequences with V and J called. Part of the clones is missing from these tables; in studies checked, under half for an unresolved V gene and the rest for unknown reasons. The table for this sample lists nearly 750,000 clones; about two thirds of them were counted only once. The ten top clones hold approximately 1.8% of the sample. The sample was memory CD4+ T cells sorted from blood. The cell subset or site tag for this specimen amounts to: CD45RA-negative fraction. The receptors shown here come from a woman aged 25 to 39 in good health.

This clone was counted between two and nine times. The chain combines TRBV25-1 with TRBJ1-4; D gene unclear. CDR1 and CDR2 from the germline V gene are MGHDK and SYGVNS. The CDR3 loop spans 15 amino acids. V was pared by 2 bases and J by 6 bases, with 13 bases between. This CDR3 is CASSEPRTEDEKLFF. CDR3 DNA: TGTGCCAGCAGTGAACCCAGAACAGAGGATGAAAAACTGTTTTTT.

The J gene is TRBJ2-1, the V gene TRBV7-9; no clear D gene. The CDR3 is 14 residues long. Trimming cost V 4 bases and J 4 bases, with 11 bases left between them. From germline, CDR1 is SEHNR and CDR2 FQNEAQ (reference sequence). The CDR3 loop is CASSSDARYNEQFF. Here the CDR3 DNA reads TGTGCCAGCAGCTCGGACGCCCGATACAATGAGCAGTTCTTC.